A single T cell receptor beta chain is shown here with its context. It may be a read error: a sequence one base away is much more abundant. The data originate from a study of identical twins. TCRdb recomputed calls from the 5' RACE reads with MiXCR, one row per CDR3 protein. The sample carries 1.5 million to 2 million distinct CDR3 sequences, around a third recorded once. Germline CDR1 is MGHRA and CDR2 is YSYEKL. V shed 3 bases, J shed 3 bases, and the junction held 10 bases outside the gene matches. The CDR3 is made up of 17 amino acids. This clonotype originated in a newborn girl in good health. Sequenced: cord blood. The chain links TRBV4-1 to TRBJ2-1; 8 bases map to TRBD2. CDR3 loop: CASSHHARRGDYNEQFF. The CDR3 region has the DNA TGCGCCAGCAGCCACCATGCGCGGCGGGGGGACTACAATGAGCAGTTCTTC.